This TCR beta chain was captured in a study of T-cell memory formation after mild COVID-19 (TCRdb year 2021). Some background on the complete study: Most TCR sequence clusters were specific to one of the two donors. The cohort comprised two young, previously healthy adult volunteers, one female and one male. T-cell clones expanding and contracting after mild COVID-19 in a couple of donors were tracked by longitudinal TCRalpha and TCRbeta repertoire sequencing. Broader findings and caveats from the paper: Some responding clones were detected in pre-infection memory, suggesting pre-existing cross-reactive memory T cells joined the SARS-CoV-2 response. SARS-CoV-2 specificity was not confirmed for the second-wave clones peaking on day 37. Clones that contracted from day 15 to 85 showed balanced CD4/CD8 phenotypes, whereas a second wave of clones that expanded from day 15 to 37 leaned towards CD4+. Only two mild cases were covered by the study, and larger cohorts that include severe cases with pre-infection samples were considered necessary. Contracting CD4+ clones turned up mainly in the CM and EM memory subsets, whereas EMRA was where CD8+ clones were enriched.

As for this clonotype: This clone's antigen is unknown. The input lacks base qualities; no much larger clone sits a single base away.

Ficoll-Paque density gradient centrifugation was used to isolate PBMCs. Sequencing took place on an Illumina NovaSeq 6000. TCRalpha and TCRbeta cDNA libraries were built by 5'RACE with constant-segment primers, adding sample barcodes and unique molecular identifiers. RNA was extracted from every sample with Trizol reagent. Library amplification was performed in two PCR steps, and a second sample barcode and Illumina TruSeq adapters were introduced in the second step. Sequencing of libraries was performed on an Illumina NovaSeq with 2 x 150 bp paired-end reads. In the paper's pipeline: With migec v1.2.7, reads were demultiplexed and then collapsed into UMI-guided consensus sequences. With mixcr v2.1.11, UMI consensuses were aligned to TRA and TRB V and J templates and assembled into clonotypes. A clonotype was counted as expanded or contracted only when both edgeR and NoisET called the clonotype significant, with the noise models trained on biological replicates. edgeR calls used a false discovery rate-adjusted p below 0.01 and a log2 fold-change threshold of 1. As an exploratory analysis of dynamics, max-normalized trajectories of the 1000 most abundant clonotypes were examined with PCA combined with hierarchical clustering. The CD4 or CD8 phenotype of responding clones was assigned using the separately sequenced CD4+ and CD8+ repertoires. The public reads were reprocessed in TCRdb via fastp at Q25 and MiXCR, keeping in-frame beta chains. Each CDR3 protein gets just one entry, which takes the most common genes and DNA from the rows behind it. TCRdb, not the authors, supplied the V and J calls. A total of roughly 150,000 distinct CDR3 sequences appear in this sample, approximately 14% of them only once. The ten most abundant clones make up roughly an eighth of the sample.

The CDR3 has 15 amino acids, counting the end cysteine and phenylalanine. Of the read, only the CDR3 DNA is kept; its 45 bases are in frame from base 1. The junction shows trimming of 2 bases on V and 4 bases on J, plus 12 bases between the germline ends. The germline V gene encodes CDR1 LNHDA and CDR2 SQIVND (reference sequence). The material sequenced was PBMCs or a T cell subset sorted from them (not recorded which). The receptor was isolated from an adult woman who had mild COVID-19 (a few samples of this study predate the infection). The sample titles of this study are shuffled in the database, so cell type and time point are left out; the donor was told from shared clones. The rearranged chain carries TRBV19 and TRBJ2-1; TRBD1 is possibly the D segment (6 matching bases). This receptor has the CDR3 CASSISRTEYNEQFF. The nucleotide sequence reads TGTGCCAGTAGTATATCAAGGACAGAGTACAATGAGCAGTTCTTC.